Many counts were recorded for the clone carrying this T cell receptor beta chain. The record originates from a study of T cells after yellow fever vaccination. Each CDR3 protein gets one entry after TCRdb re-called the 5' RACE reads with MiXCR. The sample has a few hundred thousand distinct CDR3 sequences, under 7.5% seen once. Germline lookup yields CDR1 SGHRS and CDR2 YFSETQ. Losses at the gene ends were 4 bases for V and 4 bases for J; bases not matched to a gene: 8. This CDR3 has 15 amino acids. The receptor's source is a man aged 25-40 years who received the YFV17D yellow fever vaccine. The V and J genes are TRBV5-1 and TRBJ2-3; TRBD2 aligns across 8 bases. The specimen was PBMCs, collected 5 days after the yellow fever booster vaccination. CDR3 bases: TGCGCCAGCAGCACCACTAGCGGAGGAGCAGATACGCAGTATTTT. Its protein is CASSTTSGGADTQYF.